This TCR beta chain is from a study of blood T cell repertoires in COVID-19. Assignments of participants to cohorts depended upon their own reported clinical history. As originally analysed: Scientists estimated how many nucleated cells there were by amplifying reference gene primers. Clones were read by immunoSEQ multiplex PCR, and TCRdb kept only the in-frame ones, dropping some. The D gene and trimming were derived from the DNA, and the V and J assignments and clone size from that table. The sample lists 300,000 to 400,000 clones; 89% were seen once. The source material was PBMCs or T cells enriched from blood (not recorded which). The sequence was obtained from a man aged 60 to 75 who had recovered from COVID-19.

CDR3 loop: CASSRPGRAYNEQFF. CDR3 in DNA: TGTGCCAGCAGCCGTCCCGGGAGGGCCTACAATGAGCAGTTCTTC. The genes are TRBV6-6 and TRBJ2-1; the match to TRBD2 covers 8 bases. Germline values: CDR1 MNHNY, CDR2 SVGAGI (reference sequence). This CDR3 is built from 15 residues. The junction had 6 bases not matched to a gene; V was cut back by 6 bases and J by 2 bases.